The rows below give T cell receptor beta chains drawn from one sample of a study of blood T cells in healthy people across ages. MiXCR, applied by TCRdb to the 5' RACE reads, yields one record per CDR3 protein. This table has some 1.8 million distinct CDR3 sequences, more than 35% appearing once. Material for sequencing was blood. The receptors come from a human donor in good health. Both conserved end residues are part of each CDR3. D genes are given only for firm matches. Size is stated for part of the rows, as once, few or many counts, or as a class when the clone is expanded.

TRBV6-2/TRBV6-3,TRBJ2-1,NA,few,CASSSDWGAYNEQFF,TGTGCCAGCAGTTCGGACTGGGGAGCCTACAATGAGCAGTTCTTC
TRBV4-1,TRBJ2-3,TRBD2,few,CASSHLAGGLTDTQYF,TGCGCCAGCAGCCACCTAGCGGGGGGCCTCACAGATACGCAGTATTTT
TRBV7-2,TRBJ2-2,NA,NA,CASSRDYQNTGELFF,TGTGCCAGCAGTCGGGATTACCAGAACACCGGGGAGCTGTTTTTT
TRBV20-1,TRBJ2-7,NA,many,CSARTTYEQYF,TGCAGCGCCCGGACTACCTACGAGCAGTACTTC
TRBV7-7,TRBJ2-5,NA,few,CASSLEAPGTQYF,TGTGCTAGCAGCTTAGAGGCCCCGGGGACCCAGTACTTC
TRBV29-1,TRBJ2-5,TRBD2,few,CSVRGKLTRETQYF,TGCAGCGTGCGGGGGAAACTAACACGAGAGACCCAGTACTTC
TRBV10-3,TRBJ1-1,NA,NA,CAISQYTEAFF,TGTGCCATCAGTCAATACACTGAAGCTTTCTTT
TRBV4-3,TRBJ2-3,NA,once,CASSQEDFRTDTQYF,TGCGCCAGCAGCCAAGAGGACTTCCGCACAGATACGCAGTATTTT
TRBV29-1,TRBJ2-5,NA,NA,CGAEKRGNQETQYF,TGCGGCGCGGAAAAACGGGGGAACCAAGAGACCCAGTACTTC
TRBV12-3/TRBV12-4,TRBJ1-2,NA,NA,CASSLMREKDGYTF,TGTGCCAGCAGTTTAATGAGGGAGAAAGATGGCTACACCTTC
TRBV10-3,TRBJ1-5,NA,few,CAISEGENQPQHF,TGTGCCATCAGTGAAGGGGAAAATCAGCCCCAGCATTTT
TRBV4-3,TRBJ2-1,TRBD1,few,CASSRLQGAGETQFF,TGCGCCAGCAGCCGGCTACAGGGGGCTGGAGAGACCCAGTTCTTC
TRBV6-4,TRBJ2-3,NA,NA,CASSAADDSGTQYF,TGTGCCAGCAGTGCCGCGGACGACTCGGGTACGCAGTATTTT
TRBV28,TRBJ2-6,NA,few,CASSVSSPLVSGANVLTF,TGTGCCAGCAGCGTCTCATCCCCATTAGTGTCTGGGGCCAACGTCCTGACTTTC
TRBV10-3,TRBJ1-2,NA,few,CAIRGSGTLTPIGGYTF,TGTGCCATCAGGGGCTCCGGGACACTAACCCCTATTGGGGGCTACACCTTC
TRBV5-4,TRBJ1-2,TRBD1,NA,CASSYSGTGTYGYTF,TGTGCCAGCAGCTACTCCGGGACAGGTACCTATGGCTACACCTTC
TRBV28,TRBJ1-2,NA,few,CASSSGWVYGYTF,TGTGCCAGCAGTTCGGGGTGGGTCTATGGCTACACCTTC
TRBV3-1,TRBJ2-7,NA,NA,CASSQRGGAYEQYF,TGTGCCAGCAGCCAACGCGGTGGTGCCTACGAGCAGTACTTC
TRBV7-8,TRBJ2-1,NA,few,CASSGTSVNEQFF,TGTGCCAGCAGTGGGACATCTGTCAATGAGCAGTTCTTC
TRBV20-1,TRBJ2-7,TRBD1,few,CSARVRGLDEQYF,TGCAGTGCTAGGGTCAGGGGGCTCGACGAGCAGTACTTC
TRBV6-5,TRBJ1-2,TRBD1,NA,CASSVTGEHYGYTF,TGTGCCAGCAGTGTGACAGGGGAGCACTATGGCTACACCTTC
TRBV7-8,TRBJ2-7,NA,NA,CASSLGFTDEQYF,TGTGCCAGCAGCTTAGGCTTTACCGACGAGCAGTACTTC
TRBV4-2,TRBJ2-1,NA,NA,CASSRGGEINEQFF,TGTGCCAGCAGCCGGGGCGGGGAAATTAATGAGCAGTTCTTC
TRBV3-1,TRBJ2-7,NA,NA,CASSQTDENEQYF,TGTGCCAGCAGCCAAACAGATGAAAATGAGCAGTACTTC
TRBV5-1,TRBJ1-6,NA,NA,CASSFGGLSNSPLHF,TGCGCCAGCAGCTTTGGGGGACTATCTAATTCACCCCTCCACTTT
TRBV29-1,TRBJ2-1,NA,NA,CSVEDLWGAGNEQFF,TGCAGCGTTGAAGATCTTTGGGGGGCGGGCAATGAGCAGTTCTTC
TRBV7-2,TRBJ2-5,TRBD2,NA,CASSPVASGGETQYF,TGTGCCAGCAGCCCAGTGGCTAGCGGGGGGGAGACCCAGTACTTC
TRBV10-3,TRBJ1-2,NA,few,CAIRSSGRVEGYTF,TGTGCCATCAGGTCCTCGGGGCGCGTGGAAGGCTACACCTTC
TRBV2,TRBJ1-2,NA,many,CASSVQGGTNYGYTF,TGTGCCAGCAGCGTACAGGGCGGAACTAACTATGGCTACACCTTC
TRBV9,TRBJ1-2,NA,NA,CASSVFVNYGYTF,TGTGCCAGCAGCGTATTCGTTAACTATGGCTACACCTTC
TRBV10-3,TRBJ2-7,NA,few,CAISELSVFGEQYF,TGTGCCATCAGTGAGCTGAGTGTGTTCGGCGAGCAGTACTTC
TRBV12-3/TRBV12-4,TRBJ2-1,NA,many,CASSPSGGEQFF,TGTGCCAGCAGTCCCAGCGGTGGTGAGCAGTTCTTC
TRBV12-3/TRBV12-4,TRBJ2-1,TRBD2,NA,CASTVAGGTNEQFF,TGTGCCAGCACCGTAGCGGGGGGGACAAATGAGCAGTTCTTC
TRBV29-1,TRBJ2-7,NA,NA,CSVEVSGGGNEQYF,TGCAGCGTTGAAGTGTCTGGGGGCGGGAACGAGCAGTACTTC
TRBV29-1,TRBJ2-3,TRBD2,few,CSGGGGAGADTQYF,TGCAGCGGAGGCGGGGGGGCCGGTGCAGATACGCAGTATTTT
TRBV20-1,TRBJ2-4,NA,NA,CSARKETGGQYF,TGCAGTGCTAGAAAGGAGACAGGAGGACAGTACTTC
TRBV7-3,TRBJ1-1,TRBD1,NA,CASSPDRGRGEAFF,TGTGCCAGCAGTCCGGACAGGGGGCGTGGTGAAGCTTTCTTT